Listed below are T cell receptor beta chains from one sample, sequenced in a study of T-cell reconstitution after alpha-beta-depleted transplantation in children. TCRdb re-analysed the PCR reads in MiXCR, keeping a single row per CDR3 protein. The sample shows nearly 400,000 distinct CDR3 sequences, roughly 21% of them seen only once. The sequencing used PBMCs from the stem cell graft donor, collected from the stem cell graft. These receptors came from a human donor who donated a stem cell graft to a child with acute myeloid leukemia. Each CDR3 is given with its conserved first and last residue. The D gene is left open where the match is weak. For some rows the clone size is stated as once, few or many, or as a class when expanded; others skip it.

j_call v_call clone_size d_call cdr3_aa cdr3_nt
TRBJ2-7 TRBV20-1 - TRBD2 CSARDPLASGSWGEQYF TGCAGTGCTAGAGATCCCCTCGCTAGCGGGAGCTGGGGTGAGCAGTACTTC
TRBJ1-4 TRBV4-2 many TRBD1 CASSQDFRTGNLREKLFF TGTGCCAGCAGCCAAGACTTCCGGACAGGAAACCTCAGGGAAAAACTGTTTTTT
TRBJ2-7 TRBV2 - - CASRPGSNYEQYF TGTGCCAGCAGACCCGGGTCCAACTACGAGCAGTACTTC
TRBJ2-1 TRBV29-1 - TRBD2 CTGTSGRNEQFF TGCACTGGGACTAGCGGGAGAAATGAGCAGTTCTTC
TRBJ2-5 TRBV12-3/TRBV12-4 - - CASREMSGPQETQYF TGTGCCAGCAGAGAAATGTCGGGACCCCAAGAGACCCAGTACTTC
TRBJ2-3 TRBV7-2 few - CASSTSGHHTDTQYF TGTGCCAGCAGCACCTCGGGACACCACACAGATACGCAGTATTTT
TRBJ2-6 TRBV12-3/TRBV12-4 - - CASRLGGGGANVLTF TGTGCCAGCAGGCTTGGGGGCGGTGGGGCCAACGTCCTGACTTTC
TRBJ2-3 TRBV20-1 - - CSAKIALNTDTQYF TGCAGTGCCAAAATAGCTCTGAACACAGATACGCAGTATTTT
TRBJ2-5 TRBV28 - TRBD1 CASSLWGQGSGETQYF TGTGCCAGCAGTTTATGGGGACAGGGGTCGGGAGAGACCCAGTACTTC
TRBJ2-7 TRBV2 - - CASSRNEGSSYEQYF TGTGCCAGCAGTAGAAACGAGGGGAGCTCCTACGAGCAGTACTTC
TRBJ2-1 TRBV11-2 few - CASSLGEKEQFF TGTGCCAGCAGCTTAGGGGAAAAGGAGCAGTTCTTC
TRBJ2-1 TRBV29-1 many - CSVADDYNEQFF TGCAGCGTCGCCGACGATTACAATGAGCAGTTCTTC
TRBJ1-1 TRBV21-1 - - CASSKACRRGREPEAFF TGTGCCAGCAGCAAAGCCTGTCGGAGGGGCAGGGAACCTGAAGCTTTCTTT
TRBJ2-1 TRBV20-1 few - CSAREIRGRSYNEQFF TGCAGTGCTAGAGAAATCAGGGGGAGGTCCTACAATGAGCAGTTCTTC
TRBJ2-2 TRBV4-2 - TRBD2 CASSQEAGLAGRTGELFF TGTGCCAGCAGCCAAGAGGCGGGACTAGCGGGAAGGACCGGGGAGCTGTTTTTT
TRBJ2-1 TRBV7-2 few - CASSPSRAEQFF TGTGCCAGCAGCCCCTCACGGGCGGAGCAGTTCTTC
TRBJ2-2 TRBV28 few - CASRGGDRNTGELFF TGTGCCAGCAGAGGCGGCGACCGCAACACCGGGGAGCTGTTTTTT
TRBJ2-5 TRBV28 - TRBD1 CASRTDRGLETQYF TGTGCCAGCAGAACGGACAGGGGGCTGGAGACCCAGTACTTC
TRBJ2-7 TRBV24-1 few - CATSDLHPTGTDYEQYF TGTGCCACCAGTGATTTGCACCCGACAGGGACTGACTACGAGCAGTACTTC
TRBJ2-2 TRBV29-1 many - CSVRPNTGELFF TGCAGCGTTCGTCCGAACACCGGGGAGCTGTTTTTT
TRBJ2-5 TRBV20-1 few - CSARDLDLAEETQYF TGCAGTGCTAGAGATCTTGACTTGGCGGAAGAGACCCAGTACTTC
TRBJ1-6 TRBV4-3 many TRBD1 CASSPRDRQINSPLHF TGCGCCAGCAGTCCCCGGGACAGGCAGATTAATTCACCCCTCCACTTT
TRBJ2-7 TRBV20-1 many - CSGVLEGHEQYF TGCAGTGGGGTCCTAGAAGGCCACGAGCAGTACTTC
TRBJ2-1 TRBV12-3/TRBV12-4 - - CASSFVQYNEQFF TGTGCCAGCAGTTTCGTCCAGTACAATGAGCAGTTCTTC
TRBJ1-5 TRBV12-3/TRBV12-4 - - CASSLPGDNQPQHF TGTGCCAGCAGTTTACCGGGGGACAATCAGCCCCAGCATTTT
TRBJ2-7 TRBV12-3/TRBV12-4 many - CASTAAPGIYEQYF TGTGCCAGCACCGCGGCCCCTGGAATCTACGAGCAGTACTTC
TRBJ1-5 TRBV27 - - CASRPGTLLNQPQHF TGTGCCAGCAGACCCGGGACACTGCTCAATCAGCCCCAGCATTTT
TRBJ2-1 TRBV7-2 many TRBD2 CASSPVAGAQNEQFF TGTGCCAGCAGCCCTGTAGCGGGAGCACAGAATGAGCAGTTCTTC
TRBJ1-6 TRBV12-3/TRBV12-4 - - CASSLPLNSPLHF TGTGCCAGCAGTTTACCCCTAAATTCACCCCTCCACTTT
TRBJ2-1 TRBV29-1 - - CSVEGLWGKGSYNEQFF TGCAGCGTTGAGGGCCTTTGGGGGAAAGGGTCCTACAATGAGCAGTTCTTC
TRBJ1-5 TRBV28 - - CASREETFNQPQHF TGTGCCAGTAGAGAAGAGACCTTCAATCAGCCCCAGCATTTT
TRBJ2-7 TRBV20-1 few - CSARFISSYEQYF TGCAGTGCTAGATTCATTAGCTCCTACGAGCAGTACTTC
TRBJ2-7 TRBV20-1 few TRBD2 CSAEGTSGVSSYEQYF TGCAGTGCGGAGGGGACTAGCGGGGTTAGCTCCTACGAGCAGTACTTC
TRBJ2-7 TRBV30 - - CAWSVQITGAYAQYF TGTGCCTGGAGTGTACAAATTACAGGAGCTTACGCGCAGTACTTC
TRBJ2-5 TRBV11-2 many TRBD1 CASSLAPDRGLHGVRETQYF TGTGCCAGCAGCCTCGCTCCGGACAGGGGGCTACATGGTGTTCGAGAGACCCAGTACTTC
TRBJ2-5 TRBV2 - TRBD1 CASTTDRGQETQYF TGTGCCAGCACTACGGACAGGGGGCAAGAGACCCAGTACTTC
TRBJ2-7 TRBV29-1 - - CSVQRGYEQYF TGCAGCGTTCAAAGGGGCTACGAGCAGTACTTC
TRBJ2-3 TRBV28 many TRBD1 CASSYGQEDTDTQYF TGTGCCAGCAGTTACGGACAGGAGGACACAGATACGCAGTATTTT
TRBJ2-4 TRBV2 - - CASLIAPTSAKNIQYF TGTGCCAGCTTGATAGCCCCTACTAGCGCCAAAAACATTCAGTACTTC
TRBJ1-1 TRBV7-9 - TRBD1 CASSLGDSTEAFF TGTGCCAGCAGCTTGGGGGACAGCACTGAAGCTTTCTTT
TRBJ2-5 TRBV4-2 many - CASSQVLGGKETQYF TGTGCCAGCAGCCAAGTATTGGGCGGAAAAGAGACCCAGTACTTC
TRBJ2-7 TRBV4-2 few - CASSPIPNSGVYEQYF TGTGCCAGCAGCCCAATTCCGAATAGCGGAGTCTACGAGCAGTACTTC
TRBJ2-3 TRBV3-1 - TRBD2 CASSLGLAEVDTQYF TGTGCCAGCAGCCTCGGACTAGCGGAAGTGGATACGCAGTATTTT